This T cell receptor (beta chain) was observed in a study of OX40 agonist ivuxolimab in advanced cancers. Clones were sequenced by immunoSEQ multiplex PCR, and TCRdb holds only the in-frame ones, with some missing. The sample records 65,000 to 80,000 clones, about 90% being singletons. As regards this clone: Its antigen is not known.

The CDR3 is made up of 16 amino acids. CDR1 SGHTA and CDR2 FQGNSA come from the germline V gene. Deletions cut 5 bases from V and 4 bases from J, with 19 bases between. General study points: More expanded clones were seen, on average, in CD8+ T cells than in CD4+.

The sample here was CD4+ or CD8+ T cells sorted from blood, taken in a trial of the OX40 agonist ivuxolimab. The chain links TRBV7-2 to TRBJ2-3; D may be TRBD1 or TRBD2 (5 bases each). This receptor was obtained from an adult with an advanced solid tumor such as melanoma, head and neck, liver or kidney cancer. This CDR3 reads CASSPLWGSVSDTQYF. The CDR3 nucleotides read TGTGCCAGCAGCCCCCTCTGGGGGAGTGTGTCAGATACGCAGTATTTT.